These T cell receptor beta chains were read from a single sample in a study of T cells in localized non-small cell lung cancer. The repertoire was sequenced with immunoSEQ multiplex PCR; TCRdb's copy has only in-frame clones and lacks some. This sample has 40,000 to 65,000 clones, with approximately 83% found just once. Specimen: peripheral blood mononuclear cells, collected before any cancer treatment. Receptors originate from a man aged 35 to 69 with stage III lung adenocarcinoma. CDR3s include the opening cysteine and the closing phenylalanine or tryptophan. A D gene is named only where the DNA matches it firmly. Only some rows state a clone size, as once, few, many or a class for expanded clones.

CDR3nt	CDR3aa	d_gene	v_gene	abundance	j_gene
TGTGCCACCTCTAGTAGAGCGGGAGAAGATGAGACCCAGTACTTC	CATSSRAGEDETQYF	TRBD2	TRBV15	NA	TRBJ2-5
TGCGCCAGCAGCCAAGCACCGGCAGGAGGGGAGACCCAGTACTTC	CASSQAPAGGETQYF	NA	TRBV4-3	NA	TRBJ2-5
TGTGCCTGGAGTGTAAGGGTAGAGACCCAGTACTTC	CAWSVRVETQYF	NA	TRBV30	NA	TRBJ2-5
TGCAGCGTTGAAGATCAAGGGGGCTACTCCCAGTACTTC	CSVEDQGGYSQYF	TRBD1	TRBV29-1	NA	TRBJ2-5
TGTGCCAGCAGCGTAGGACCTAGCGGGAGAGACAATGAGCAGTTCTTC	CASSVGPSGRDNEQFF	TRBD2	TRBV9	NA	TRBJ2-1
TGTGCCAGCAGCATGATTACAGGGGGCTACGAGCAGTACTTC	CASSMITGGYEQYF	TRBD1	TRBV2	NA	TRBJ2-7
TGTGCCAGCAGTTTTGGACTAAATCAGCCCCAGCATTTT	CASSFGLNQPQHF	NA	TRBV27	NA	TRBJ1-5
TGTGCCAGCAGTTCTGGACAGACCACCGGGGAGCTGTTTTTT	CASSSGQTTGELFF	NA	TRBV7-2	NA	TRBJ2-2
TGCGCCAGCAGCCTAGGGAGGGGGGATTCCTACGAGCAGTACTTC	CASSLGRGDSYEQYF	NA	TRBV4-3	NA	TRBJ2-7
TGTGCCAGCAGCTTAGAACGGGACTACCAAGAGACCCAGTACTTC	CASSLERDYQETQYF	NA	TRBV11-2	NA	TRBJ2-5
TGTGCCAGCAGCTTAGTCGGTAGTGGGGAGCTGTTTTTT	CASSLVGSGELFF	NA	TRBV7-2	NA	TRBJ2-2
TGCGCCAGCAGACCTGGGACAGGGGGAAGGGAGACCCAGTACTTC	CASRPGTGGRETQYF	TRBD1	TRBV23-1	NA	TRBJ2-5
TGTGCCAGCAGCTTGGGGACAAATGAGCAGTTCTTC	CASSLGTNEQFF	NA	TRBV5-4	NA	TRBJ2-1
TGTGCCAGCAGCTTAAACGGCGGCACAGATACGCAGTATTTT	CASSLNGGTDTQYF	NA	TRBV7-3	few	TRBJ2-3
TGCAGCGCTAAGGAGGGGGCTGAAGCTTTCTTT	CSAKEGAEAFF	NA	TRBV29-1	NA	TRBJ1-1
TGTGCCAGCGGACGGATGGGGGGAGAGATTGAGACCCAGTACTTC	CASGRMGGEIETQYF	NA	TRBV2	NA	TRBJ2-5
TGTGCCAGCAGCAACAGGGGGCAAACAGATACGCAGTATTTT	CASSNRGQTDTQYF	TRBD1	TRBV2	NA	TRBJ2-3
TGCGCCAGCAGACGGGAGGGTATCACAGATACGCAGTATTTT	CASRREGITDTQYF	TRBD2	TRBV10-2	NA	TRBJ2-3
TGTGCCAGCAGTTACAGGGTAGGCGAGCAGTACTTC	CASSYRVGEQYF	NA	TRBV6-6	NA	TRBJ2-7
TGCGCCAGCAGCCTCACCGGGACTAGCGGAGGAGATACGCAGTATTTT	CASSLTGTSGGDTQYF	TRBD2	TRBV5-1	NA	TRBJ2-3
TGTGCCAGCAGCCAAGCATCGGGACAGGGTGCGAACACCGGGGAGCTGTTTTTT	CASSQASGQGANTGELFF	TRBD1	TRBV4-2	NA	TRBJ2-2
TGTGCCAGCAGTTCGGCTGACAGCTTTGAAAAACTGTTTTTT	CASSSADSFEKLFF	NA	TRBV27	NA	TRBJ1-4
TGTGCCAGCAGTTCAGGGGGCGATGAATCCGGGGAGCTGTTTTTT	CASSSGGDESGELFF	TRBD1	TRBV2	NA	TRBJ2-2
TGCAGCGTTGAAGAAGTCGAGGGGGAGACCCAGTACTTC	CSVEEVEGETQYF	NA	TRBV29-1	NA	TRBJ2-5
TGTGCCAGCATATTAGGACTCCTACGAGAGACCCAGTACTTC	CASILGLLRETQYF	NA	TRBV6-1	NA	TRBJ2-5
TGTGCCAGCAGCTCCGCTAGCACAGATACGCAGTATTTT	CASSSASTDTQYF	NA	TRBV7-9	few	TRBJ2-3
TGCGCCAGCAGCTTACAGGTCAGCTCCTACGAGCAGTACTTC	CASSLQVSSYEQYF	NA	TRBV5-1	NA	TRBJ2-7
TGTGCCAGCAGCCTCGACAGGGGCGAGCAGTACTTC	CASSLDRGEQYF	TRBD1	TRBV5-4	NA	TRBJ2-7
TGTGCCAGCAGCGTGGGGGTCGGAAACACCATATATTTT	CASSVGVGNTIYF	NA	TRBV9	NA	TRBJ1-3
TGTGCCAGCCTTTCTCAAGGGGCGACTAATGAAAAACTGTTTTTT	CASLSQGATNEKLFF	NA	TRBV6-1	NA	TRBJ1-4
TGCGCCAGCAGCTCCCGTAAATCTGTAGGCTACACCTTC	CASSSRKSVGYTF	NA	TRBV5-1	NA	TRBJ1-2
TGCGCCAGCAGCTTGGGCGATCAAGAGACCCAGTACTTC	CASSLGDQETQYF	NA	TRBV5-1	NA	TRBJ2-5
TGTGCCAGCAGTGGGCTCATCAATAGGGAAGAGGAACTGTTTTTT	CASSGLINREEELFF	NA	TRBV2	NA	TRBJ1-4
TGCGCCAGCAGTGACCCAGGGGGGCTAAGCTCCTACGAGCAGTACTTC	CASSDPGGLSSYEQYF	NA	TRBV10-2	NA	TRBJ2-7
TGTGCCAGCAGTGAAGCGACTAGCGGGAGCGGTGAGACCCAGTACTTC	CASSEATSGSGETQYF	TRBD2	TRBV2	NA	TRBJ2-5
TGTGCCAGCAGCCAACCCGACGGGATGAACACTGAAGCTTTCTTT	CASSQPDGMNTEAFF	NA	TRBV4-2	NA	TRBJ1-1
TGTGCCAGCGCCCCCCCCGGGGAGGGAGCTTTCTTT	CASAPPGEGAFF	NA	TRBV6-6	NA	TRBJ1-1
TGCGCCAGCAGCTCAGGATCGGGGGGTGAAGATACGCAGTATTTT	CASSSGSGGEDTQYF	TRBD2	TRBV5-1	NA	TRBJ2-3
TGTGCCAGTAGTCCAACGTGGAATCAGCCCCAGCATTTT	CASSPTWNQPQHF	NA	TRBV19	few	TRBJ1-5
TGCGCCAGCAGCTTGTCCGGGACGGTCAATCAGCCCCAGCATTTT	CASSLSGTVNQPQHF	NA	TRBV5-1	NA	TRBJ1-5
TGTGCCAGCAGCACAGGGTCCTACGAGCAGTACTTC	CASSTGSYEQYF	NA	TRBV7-8	NA	TRBJ2-7
TGTGCCAGCAGCTTTCTTTACGAGCAGTACTTC	CASSFLYEQYF	NA	TRBV11-2	NA	TRBJ2-7
TGTGCCAGCAGCTTAGTAGGATTGGAGACCCAGTACTTC	CASSLVGLETQYF	NA	TRBV7-8	once	TRBJ2-5
TGCGCCAGCAGCCCCGACGGCGCTAGCAATCAGCCCCAGCATTTT	CASSPDGASNQPQHF	NA	TRBV5-1	once	TRBJ1-5
TGTGCCAGCAGCGTAGGAGACCACTCTGGAAACACCATATATTTT	CASSVGDHSGNTIYF	NA	TRBV9	few	TRBJ1-3